Sequencing of this T cell receptor (beta chain) was carried out in a study of cytomegalovirus exposure and HLA in healthy donors. This clone was seen just once. Mismatch with germline at one junction end may stem from a read error. This CDR3 comprises 17 residues. Germline lookup yields CDR1 SEHNR and CDR2 FQNEAQ (reference sequence). In the PCR, 60 Vbeta and 13 Jbeta primers were used. The repertoire was sequenced with immunoSEQ multiplex PCR; TCRdb's copy has only in-frame clones and lacks some. The repertoire consists of around 150,000 clones, with 70% to 80% occurring once and the leading ten covering 2% to 2.5%.

The material sequenced was PBMCs. V gene TRBV7-9 combines with J gene TRBJ2-1, with 8 bases identical to TRBD2. This sequence originates from a man aged 35 to 55 in good health and CMV-seronegative. The CDR3 sequence is CSSSLPGAGGSYNEQFF. The CDR3 nucleotides are TGTTCCAGCAGCCTTCCAGGCGCGGGAGGCTCCTACAATGAGCAGTTCTTC.